This entry is about one T cell receptor (beta chain). Antigen specificity is unknown. This entry belongs to a study of early T cells in non-severe SARS-CoV-2 infection. Study information: Unsorted whole-blood RNA was sequenced in bulk, leaving chains unpaired. Study-level findings and limits: VDJdb matching, biased toward anti-spike CD8 responses, missed private and CD4 specificities.

V lost 11 bases and J 2 bases, leaving 16 bases between the germline ends. Germline V lookup: CDR1 LNHDA, CDR2 SQIVND (reference sequence). The CDR3 has 13 residues. Individually, cDNA molecules had unique molecular identifiers attached to them. In TCRdb, the 5' RACE reads were re-called with MiXCR into one record per CDR3 protein. The data show over 50,000 distinct CDR3 sequences, 6.5% to 9% seen once. V usage is TRBV19 and J usage is TRBJ2-7, with D perhaps assigned TRBD1 or TRBD2 (5 bases each). This sequence was found in an adult who was a healthcare worker with PCR-confirmed SARS-CoV-2 infection or an uninfected control (not recorded which). The specimen was whole blood. The CDR3 protein is CAPSCLGAYEQYF. The CDR3, as DNA: TGTGCCCCTTCATGTCTGGGGGCCTACGAGCAGTACTTC.